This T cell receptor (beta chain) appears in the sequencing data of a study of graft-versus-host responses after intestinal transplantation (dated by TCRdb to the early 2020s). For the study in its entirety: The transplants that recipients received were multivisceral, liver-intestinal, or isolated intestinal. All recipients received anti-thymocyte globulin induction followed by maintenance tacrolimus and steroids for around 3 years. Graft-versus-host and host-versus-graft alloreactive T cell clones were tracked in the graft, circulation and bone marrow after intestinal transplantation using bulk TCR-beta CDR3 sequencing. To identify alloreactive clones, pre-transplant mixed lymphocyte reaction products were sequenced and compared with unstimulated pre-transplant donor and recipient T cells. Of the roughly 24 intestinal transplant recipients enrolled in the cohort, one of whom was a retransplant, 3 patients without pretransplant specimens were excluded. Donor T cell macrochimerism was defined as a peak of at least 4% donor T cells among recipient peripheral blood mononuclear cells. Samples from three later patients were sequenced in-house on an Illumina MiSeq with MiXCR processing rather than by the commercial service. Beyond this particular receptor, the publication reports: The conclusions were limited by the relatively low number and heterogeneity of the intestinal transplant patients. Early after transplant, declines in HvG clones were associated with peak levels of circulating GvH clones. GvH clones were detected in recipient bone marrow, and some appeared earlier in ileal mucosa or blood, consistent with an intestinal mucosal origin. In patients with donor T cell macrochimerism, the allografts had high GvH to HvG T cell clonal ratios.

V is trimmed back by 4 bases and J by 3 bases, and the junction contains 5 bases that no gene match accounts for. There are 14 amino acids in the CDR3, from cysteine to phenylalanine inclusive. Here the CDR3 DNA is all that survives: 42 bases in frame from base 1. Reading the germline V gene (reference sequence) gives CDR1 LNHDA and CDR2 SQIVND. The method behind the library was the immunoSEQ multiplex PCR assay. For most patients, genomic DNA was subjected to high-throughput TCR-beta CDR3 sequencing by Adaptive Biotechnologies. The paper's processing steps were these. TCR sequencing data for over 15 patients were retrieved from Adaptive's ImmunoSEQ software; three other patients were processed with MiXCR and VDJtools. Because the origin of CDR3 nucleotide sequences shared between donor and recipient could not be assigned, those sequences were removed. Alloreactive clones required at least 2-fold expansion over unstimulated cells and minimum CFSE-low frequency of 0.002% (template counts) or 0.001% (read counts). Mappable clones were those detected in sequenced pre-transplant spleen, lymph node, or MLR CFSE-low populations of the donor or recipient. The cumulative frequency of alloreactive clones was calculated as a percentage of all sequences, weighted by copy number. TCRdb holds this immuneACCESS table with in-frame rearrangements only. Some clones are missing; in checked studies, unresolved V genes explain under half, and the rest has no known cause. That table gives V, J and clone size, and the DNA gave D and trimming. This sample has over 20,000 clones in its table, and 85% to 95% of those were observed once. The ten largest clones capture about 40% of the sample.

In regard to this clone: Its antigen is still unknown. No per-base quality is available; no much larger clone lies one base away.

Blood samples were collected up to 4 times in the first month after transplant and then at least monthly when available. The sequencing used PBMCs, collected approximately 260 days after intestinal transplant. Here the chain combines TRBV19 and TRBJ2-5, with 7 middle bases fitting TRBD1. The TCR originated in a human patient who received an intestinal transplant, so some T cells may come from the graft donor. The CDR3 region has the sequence CASSTRTGEETQYF. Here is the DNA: TGTGCCAGTAGTACTCGGACAGGTGAAGAGACCCAGTACTTC.